The 23 T cell receptor beta chains given below trace back to one sample, sequenced in a study of CD8+ T cells in alopecia areata. Stated treatment: oral pan-JAK inhibitor, 5-10 mg twice daily. Extracted RNA was reverse transcribed into cDNA, the sequencing template. TCRdb's table, derived via immunoSEQ multiplex PCR, lists solely in-frame clones and lacks some. The table records fewer than 200,000 clones, 50% to 75% of them present only once. The sequenced sample was CD4+ T cells sorted from blood, obtained at approximately week 60, from a patient treated with tofacitinib. These receptors all come from a human donor with alopecia areata.

This clone has only a few counts. The chain has TRBV7-8 and TRBJ1-4; D may be TRBD1 (6 bases). The CDR3 totals 16 residues. V shed 8 bases and J shed 8 bases, with 24 bases lying between them. The germline V gene encodes CDR1 SGHVS and CDR2 FQNEAQ. The chain's CDR3 is CASSFGRGGSGEKLFF. In DNA form, the CDR3 reads TGTGCCAGCTCTTTTGGACGAGGGGGATCAGGGGAAAAACTGTTTTTT.

For the CDR3, the DNA is TGCGCCAGCAGCTTGGCCCCAGGGGTAACCGGGGAGCTGTTTTTT. This translates into CASSLAPGVTGELFF. J is TRBJ2-2 and V is TRBV5-1, with D maybe TRBD1 (6 bases). Germline CDR1 and CDR2: SGHRS and YFSETQ. This CDR3 is 15 amino acids long. Between the trimmed V and J ends, which lost 0 bases and 5 bases, there was a span of 11 bases.

The chain has TRBV29-1 and TRBJ2-7; D perhaps matches TRBD1 (6 bases). Trimming stripped 5 bases from V and 4 bases from J, with 15 bases between. The CDR3 is made up of 13 amino acids. The germline CDR1 and CDR2 sequences are SQVTM and ANQGSEA. The DNA for the CDR3 is TGCAGCGTTCGCCAGGGGCCTACATACGAGCAGTACTTC. Residues: CSVRQGPTYEQYF.

The rearrangement joins TRBV4-1 to TRBJ2-2; 7 nucleotides align to TRBD2. This CDR3 contains 15 residues. Looked up from germline, CDR1 is MGHRA and CDR2 is YSYEKL. Unmatched junction bases numbered 4, after V lost 2 bases and J lost 4 bases. CDR3 sequence: CASSQHGTTTGELFF. The CDR3 nucleotides read TGCGCCAGCAGCCAACATGGGACTACCACCGGGGAGCTGTTTTTT.

The rearrangement joins TRBV2 to TRBJ2-2; D is possibly TRBD1 or TRBD2 (5 bases each). This CDR3 comprises 14 residues. CDR1 is SNHLY and CDR2 is FYNNEI in the germline V gene. Trimming took 6 bases from V and 2 from J, leaving 10 bases between them. CDR3 in DNA: TGTGCCAGCAGACGGGACGGCAACACCGGGGAGCTGTTTTTT. This translates into CASRRDGNTGELFF.

The rearrangement links TRBV5-1 to TRBJ2-2; D is ambiguous. The CDR3 is made up of 15 amino acids. Between the trimmed V and J ends, which lost 0 bases and 2 bases, there was a span of 8 bases. CDR1 is SGHRS, CDR2 YFSETQ, per germline. The CDR3 DNA follows: TGCGCCAGCAGCTTGGTTTTCAGAAACACCGGGGAGCTGTTTTTT. This translates into CASSLVFRNTGELFF.

The rearrangement joins TRBV25-1 to TRBJ1-6; D is uncertain. This CDR3 has 16 amino acids. The germline V and J ends were trimmed by 1 base and 7 bases, with 14 bases remaining between them. In germline, CDR1 is MGHDK, CDR2 SYGVNS. This CDR3 is CASSESLGPGNSPLHF. CDR3 bases: TGTGCCAGCAGTGAATCCCTCGGTCCTGGGAATTCACCCCTCCACTTT.

This rearrangement joins TRBV5-6 to TRBJ2-7; D is perhaps TRBD1 (6 bases). Germline CDR1 is SGHDT and CDR2 is YYEEEE. Deletions cut 1 base from V and 0 bases from J, with 14 bases between. The CDR3 sequence is 16 residues long. The CDR3 is CASSLRRGQSSYEQYF. DNA of the CDR3: TGTGCCAGCAGCTTGAGGCGTGGACAGAGCTCCTACGAGCAGTACTTC.

The V call is TRBV4-2, the J call TRBJ2-7, with 9 nucleotides matching TRBD1. The germline CDR1 and CDR2 sequences are LGHNA and YNFKEQ. The CDR3 contains 18 residues. V lost 2 bases, J lost 6 bases, and 17 bases stayed unmatched. The CDR3 region has the DNA TGTGCCAGCAGCCAACGGAGTCCCGGGACAGGGTTCGGGGGCGAGCAGTACTTC. This translates into CASSQRSPGTGFGGEQYF.

The rearrangement joins TRBV4-1 to TRBJ1-2; D gene unclear. The germline V and J ends were trimmed by 0 bases and 0 bases, with 17 bases remaining between them. This CDR3 is built from 18 residues. Germline V gene sequence: CDR1 MGHRA, CDR2 YSYEKL. This CDR3 is CASSQDLLREEANYGYTF. The CDR3, as DNA: TGCGCCAGCAGCCAAGATTTACTGAGAGAAGAAGCTAACTATGGCTACACCTTC.

The chain employs TRBV4-1 and TRBJ2-7; TRBD1 matches 7 bases. With 5 bases clipped from V and 2 bases from J, the junction kept 6 bases outside the gene matches. Germline V gene data show CDR1 as MGHRA and CDR2 as YSYEKL. This CDR3 spans 14 amino acids. CDR3 amino acids: CASSITGATYEQYF. The CDR3 nucleotides are TGCGCCAGCAGCATTACAGGGGCGACCTACGAGCAGTACTTC.

The chain carries TRBV30 and TRBJ1-1; 7 nucleotides line up with TRBD1. Trimming cost V 4 bases and J 0 bases; bases outside gene matches: 5. The CDR3 contains 14 residues. CDR1 is GTSNPN and CDR2 is SVGIG in the germline V gene (reference sequence). The CDR3 is CAWTGQPLNTEAFF. The CDR3 DNA sequence: TGTGCCTGGACGGGACAGCCTCTGAACACTGAAGCTTTCTTT.

V and J are TRBV29-1 and TRBJ1-4, with D tentatively TRBD1 (5 bases). The CDR3 runs 12 residues. Per the germline V gene, CDR1 is SQVTM and CDR2 is ANQGSEA. V shed 7 bases and J shed 7 bases, with 13 bases lying between them. The CDR3 loop reads CSAGGGGEKLFF. CDR3 in DNA: TGCAGCGCGGGAGGCGGGGGTGAAAAACTGTTTTTT. Complete variable domain (other parts from reference TRBV29-1 and TRBJ1-4): SAVISQKPSRDICQRGTSLTIQCQVDSQVTMMFWYRQQPGQSLTLIATANQGSEATYESGFVIDKFPISRPNLTFSTLTVSNMSPEDSSIYLCSAGGGGEKLFFGSGTQLSVL.

This clone was seen only once. The rearrangement joins TRBV5-1 to TRBJ2-3, with D perhaps matching TRBD2 (5 bases). The ends were cut back, 3 bases at V and 9 bases at J, with 14 bases in the middle. The CDR3 length is 13 residues. Germline CDR1 is SGHRS and CDR2 is YFSETQ. As DNA, the CDR3 is TGCGCCAGCAGCTCCCCCCCCAGCGGAACGCAGTATTTT. This codes for CASSSPPSGTQYF.

This clone was counted only a few times. This chain joins TRBV29-1 and TRBJ2-5, with D unclear. Per germline, CDR1 SQVTM and CDR2 ANQGSEA. V lost 5 bases, J lost 5 bases, and 12 bases lay in between. The CDR3 spans 12 residues. The CDR3 is CSVSVQAETQYF. The CDR3 region has the DNA TGCAGCGTTAGCGTTCAGGCGGAGACCCAGTACTTC. Filled out from reference TRBV29-1 and TRBJ2-5, the complete variable domain reads SAVISQKPSRDICQRGTSLTIQCQVDSQVTMMFWYRQQPGQSLTLIATANQGSEATYESGFVIDKFPISRPNLTFSTLTVSNMSPEDSSIYLCSVSVQAETQYFGPGTRLLVL.

The chain couples TRBV30 to TRBJ1-1; weak D call: TRBD1 (6 bases). Trimming cost V 6 bases and J 4 bases, with 12 bases left between them. This CDR3 comprises 12 residues. The germline CDR1 and CDR2 sequences are GTSNPN and SVGIG (reference sequence). The CDR3 bases are TGTGCCTGCAGGGGAGCTGGCACTGAAGCTTTCTTT. It specifies CACRGAGTEAFF.

V is TRBV18 and J is TRBJ2-7; D not certain. The CDR3 contains 11 residues. The V gene lost 1 base and the J gene lost 5 bases, with 3 bases spanning the gap. Germline lookup yields CDR1 KGHSH and CDR2 LQKENI. The CDR3 nucleotides are TGTGCCAGCTCACCACGGGACGAGCAGTACTTC. Protein: CASSPRDEQYF.

This clone was recorded once. This chain links TRBV30 with TRBJ2-7; no definite D call. This CDR3 is built from 12 residues. The germline V and J ends were trimmed by 3 bases and 10 bases, with 16 bases remaining between them. Germline V CDR1 and CDR2: GTSNPN, SVGIG (reference sequence). The CDR3 bases are TGTGCCTGGAGAGCGAACGAAAATCTCCAGTACTTC. It encodes CAWRANENLQYF.

This clone was seen once. The chain employs TRBV30 and TRBJ1-3; D perhaps matches TRBD1 (5 bases). The ends were cut back, 3 bases at V and 4 bases at J, with 13 bases in the middle. The CDR3 loop spans 14 amino acids. Germline lookup yields CDR1 GTSNPN and CDR2 SVGIG (reference sequence). CDR3 protein: CAWSPGGGGNTIYF. The CDR3 nucleotides read TGTGCCTGGAGCCCCGGGGGTGGAGGAAACACCATATATTTT.

This clone was detected only a few times. The CDR3 DNA follows: TGTGCCAGTTCCCCACCCCTCCACTTT. It translates to CASSPPLHF. The chain joins TRBV6-6 to TRBJ1-6; D uncertain. Trimming took off 9 bases at V and 11 bases at J, with 5 bases between the two ends. This CDR3 has 9 residues. In germline, CDR1 is MNHNY, CDR2 SVGAGI (reference sequence).

In this sample, this clone turned up once. The chain has TRBV11-3 and TRBJ2-3, with 8 bases lining up with TRBD2. V lost 5 bases and J lost 5; bases outside the gene matches: 6. The CDR3 totals 14 residues. CDR1 is SGHNT, CDR2 YENEEA, per germline. CDR3 sequence reads: CASSKGLVLDTQYF. Here the CDR3 DNA reads TGTGCCAGCAGCAAGGGACTAGTCTTAGATACGCAGTATTTT.

Only a few counts were recorded for this clone. This chain uses TRBV11-3 with TRBJ1-1; D unresolved. The CDR3 contains 13 residues. Germline V gene data show CDR1 as SGHNT and CDR2 as YENEEA. Trimming removed 3 bases from V and 0 bases from J, with 5 bases in between. CDR3 DNA: TGTGCCAGCAGCTTTCAGTTGAACACTGAAGCTTTCTTT. This translates into CASSFQLNTEAFF.

The V and J genes are TRBV25-1 and TRBJ2-7; no firm D call. The CDR3 has 14 residues. Germline V gene data show CDR1 as MGHDK and CDR2 as SYGVNS. V was trimmed by 4 bases and J by 7 bases, leaving 17 bases between them. DNA for the CDR3: TGTGCCAGCAGTGGAGGTTATCTCCCTTGGGAGCAGTACTTC. Translation gives CASSGGYLPWEQYF.